These 7 T cell receptor beta chains share one sample of origin, sequenced in a study of CD8 T cells in Susac syndrome. RNA totalling 0.5 to 1 ug underwent reverse transcription with random hexamers. MiXCR was run by TCRdb on the immunoSEQ multiplex PCR reads, yielding one entry per CDR3 protein. Of under 200,000 distinct CDR3 sequences detected, 95% to 96% appear once; the ten largest clones hold 0.095% to 0.15%. The source material was CD4+ T cells from PBMCs. The receptors originated from a human donor with Susac syndrome.

The chain is built from TRBV28 and TRBJ2-3; 11 nucleotides match TRBD1. The CDR3 length is 15 residues. J gave up 8 bases and V 4 bases, and 8 bases lay outside the gene matches. Germline loops: CDR1 MDHEN, CDR2 SYDVKM. Here the CDR3 DNA reads TGTGCCAGCAGTTCCGGACAGGGGGCGTATAGTACGCAGTATTTT. This translates into CASSSGQGAYSTQYF.

This rearrangement joins TRBV6-5 to TRBJ2-4; 13 positions agree with TRBD2. The CDR3 covers 13 residues. V lost 5 bases, J lost 16 bases, and 8 bases stayed unmatched. The germline V gene has CDR1 MNHEY and CDR2 SVGAGI. CDR3 DNA sequence: TGTGCCAGCAGTCGGGGACTAGCGGGACCTTGCTACTTC. Its translation: CASSRGLAGPCYF.

The chain has TRBV20-1 and TRBJ2-1; 8 nucleotides align to TRBD2. The length of the CDR3 is 12 residues. Per germline, CDR1 DFQATT and CDR2 SNEGSKA (reference sequence). The junction had 2 bases not matched to a gene; V was cut back by 5 bases and J by 5 bases. This CDR3 reads CSAPAGDNEQFF. The CDR3 region has the DNA TGCAGTGCTCCAGCGGGGGACAATGAGCAGTTCTTC.

This chain uses TRBV29-1 with TRBJ1-1; weak D call: TRBD1 (5 bases). This CDR3 spans 14 amino acids. Germline CDR1 and CDR2: SQVTM and ANQGSEA. V shed 4 bases and J shed 4 bases, with 16 bases lying between them. CDR3 sequence (DNA): TGCAGCGTTGTCCCCCAGGTGGGGGGCACTGAAGCTTTCTTT. Translating it yields CSVVPQVGGTEAFF.

The V call is TRBV9, the J call TRBJ2-7; D may match TRBD1 or TRBD2 (6 bases each). The germline gives CDR1 SGDLS, CDR2 YYNGEE. CDR3 size: 15 residues. V was trimmed by 2 bases and J by 2 bases, leaving 14 bases between them. CDR3 bases: TGTGCCAGCAGCGTCGGCCCGGGGGCGACCTACGAGCAGTACTTC. This gives the protein CASSVGPGATYEQYF.

In this sample, this clonotype turned up once. The chain uses TRBV12-3 or TRBV12-4 and TRBJ2-1; D possibly corresponds to TRBD2 (6 bases). There are 16 residues in the CDR3. V was cut by 6 bases and J by 13 bases, with 28 bases left in between. The CDR3 DNA reads as TGTGCCAGCAGCCTACAGAGCGGTGGCGGGATATCCTTCCAGTTCTTC. This translates into CASSLQSGGGISFQFF.

This rearrangement joins TRBV25-1 to TRBJ2-7; a weak D match, TRBD1 (6 bases). V lost 1 base, J lost 8 bases, and 12 bases lay in between. The CDR3 is 13 amino acids. The germline CDR1 and CDR2 sequences are MGHDK and SYGVNS. Here the CDR3 reads CASSESQGSKQYF. The DNA of the CDR3 is TGTGCCAGCAGTGAATCACAGGGAAGCAAGCAGTACTTC.